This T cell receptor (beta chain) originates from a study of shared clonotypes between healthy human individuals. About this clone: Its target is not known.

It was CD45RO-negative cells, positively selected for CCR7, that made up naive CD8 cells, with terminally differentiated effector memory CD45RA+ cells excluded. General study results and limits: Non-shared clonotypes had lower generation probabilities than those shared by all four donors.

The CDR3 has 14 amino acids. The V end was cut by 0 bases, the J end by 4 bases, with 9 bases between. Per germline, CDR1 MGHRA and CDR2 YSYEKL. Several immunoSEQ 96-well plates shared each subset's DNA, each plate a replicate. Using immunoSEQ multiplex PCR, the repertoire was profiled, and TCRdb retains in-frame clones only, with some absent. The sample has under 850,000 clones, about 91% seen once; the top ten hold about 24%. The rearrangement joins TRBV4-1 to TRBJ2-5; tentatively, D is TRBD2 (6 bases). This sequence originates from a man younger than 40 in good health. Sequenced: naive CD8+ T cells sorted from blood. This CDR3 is CASSQDNGRETQYF. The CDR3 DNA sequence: TGCGCCAGCAGCCAAGATAACGGGAGAGAGACCCAGTACTTC.